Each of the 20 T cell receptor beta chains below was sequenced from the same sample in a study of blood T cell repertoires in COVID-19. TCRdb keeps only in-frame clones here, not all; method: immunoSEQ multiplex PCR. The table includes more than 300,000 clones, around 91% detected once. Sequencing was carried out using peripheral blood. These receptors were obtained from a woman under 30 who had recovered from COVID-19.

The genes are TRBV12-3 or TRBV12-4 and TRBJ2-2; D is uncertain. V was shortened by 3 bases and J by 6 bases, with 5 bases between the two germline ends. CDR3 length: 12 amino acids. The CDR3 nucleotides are TGTGCCAGCAGTTTTCAGTCCGGGGAGCTGTTTTTT. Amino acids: CASSFQSGELFF.

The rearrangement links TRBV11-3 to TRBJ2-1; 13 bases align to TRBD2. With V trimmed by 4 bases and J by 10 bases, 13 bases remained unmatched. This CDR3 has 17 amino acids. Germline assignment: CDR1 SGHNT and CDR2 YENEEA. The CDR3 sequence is CASSSQRTSGRRYEQFF. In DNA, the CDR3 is TGTGCCAGCAGCTCCCAAAGGACTAGCGGGAGACGGTACGAGCAGTTCTTC.

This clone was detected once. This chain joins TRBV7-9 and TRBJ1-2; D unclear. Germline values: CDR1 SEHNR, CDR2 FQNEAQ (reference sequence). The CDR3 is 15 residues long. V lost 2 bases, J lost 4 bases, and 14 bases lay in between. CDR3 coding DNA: TGTGCCAGCAGCTTAACCCGGGAACAGAGCTATGGCTACACCTTC. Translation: CASSLTREQSYGYTF.

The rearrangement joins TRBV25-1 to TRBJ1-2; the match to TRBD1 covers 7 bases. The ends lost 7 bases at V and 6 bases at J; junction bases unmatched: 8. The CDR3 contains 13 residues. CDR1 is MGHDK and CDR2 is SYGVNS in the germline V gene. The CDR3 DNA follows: TGTGCCAGCACCGTACTAGGGGGCGATGGCTACACCTTC. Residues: CASTVLGGDGYTF.

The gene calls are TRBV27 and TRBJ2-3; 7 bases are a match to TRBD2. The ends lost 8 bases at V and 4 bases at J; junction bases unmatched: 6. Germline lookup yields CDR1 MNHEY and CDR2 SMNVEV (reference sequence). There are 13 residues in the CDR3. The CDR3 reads CASQGTMADTQYF. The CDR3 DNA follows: TGTGCCAGCCAAGGGACTATGGCAGATACGCAGTATTTT.

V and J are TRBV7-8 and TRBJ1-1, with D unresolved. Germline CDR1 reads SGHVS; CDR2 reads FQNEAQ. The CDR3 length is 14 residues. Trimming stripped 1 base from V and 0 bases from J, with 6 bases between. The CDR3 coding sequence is TGTGCCAGCAGCTTAGTAGATTTGAACACTGAAGCTTTCTTT. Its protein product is CASSLVDLNTEAFF.

In DNA form, the CDR3 reads TGCGCCAGCACCCCCGGGCTAGCGGGAGGGCCGGGTGAGCAGTTCTTC. Its translation is CASTPGLAGGPGEQFF. This rearrangement joins TRBV10-1 to TRBJ2-1, with 12 bases lining up with TRBD2. Germline lookup yields CDR1 WNHNN and CDR2 SYGVQD (reference sequence). This CDR3 region has 16 residues. J gave up 9 bases and V 7 bases, and 13 bases lay outside the gene matches.

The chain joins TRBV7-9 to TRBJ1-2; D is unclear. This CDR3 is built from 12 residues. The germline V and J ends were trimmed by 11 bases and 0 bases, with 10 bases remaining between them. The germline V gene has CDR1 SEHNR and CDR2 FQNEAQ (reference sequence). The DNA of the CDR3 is TGTGCCGGGAGTGGGTCTAACTATGGCTACACCTTC. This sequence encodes CAGSGSNYGYTF.

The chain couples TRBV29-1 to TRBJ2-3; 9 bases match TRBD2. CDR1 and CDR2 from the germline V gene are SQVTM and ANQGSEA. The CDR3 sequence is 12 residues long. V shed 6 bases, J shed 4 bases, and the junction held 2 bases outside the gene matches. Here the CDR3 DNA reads TGCAGCGTAGGCGGGGGGGCAGATACGCAGTATTTT. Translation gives CSVGGGADTQYF.

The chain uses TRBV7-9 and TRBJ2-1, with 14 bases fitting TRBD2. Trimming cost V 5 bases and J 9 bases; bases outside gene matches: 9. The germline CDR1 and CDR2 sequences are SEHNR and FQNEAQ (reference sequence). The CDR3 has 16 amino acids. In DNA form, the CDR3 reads TGTGCCAGCAGCCAAACAGAGGGACTAGCGGGAGCTGAGCAGTTCTTC. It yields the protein CASSQTEGLAGAEQFF.

The CDR3 DNA follows: TGTGCCAGTAGTATAGGGACAGGGGACGAGCAGTACGTC. Translation: CASSIGTGDEQYV. The rearrangement joins TRBV19 to TRBJ2-7, with TRBD1 matching over 9 bases. With 1 base clipped from V and 5 bases from J, the junction kept 0 bases outside the gene matches. Germline CDR1 is LNHDA and CDR2 is SQIVND (reference sequence). This CDR3 has 13 residues.

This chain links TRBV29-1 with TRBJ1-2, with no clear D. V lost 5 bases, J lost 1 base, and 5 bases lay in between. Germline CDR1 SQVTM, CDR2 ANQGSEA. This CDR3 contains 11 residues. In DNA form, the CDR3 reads TGCAGCGTTAAACATAACTATGGCTACACCTTC. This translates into CSVKHNYGYTF.

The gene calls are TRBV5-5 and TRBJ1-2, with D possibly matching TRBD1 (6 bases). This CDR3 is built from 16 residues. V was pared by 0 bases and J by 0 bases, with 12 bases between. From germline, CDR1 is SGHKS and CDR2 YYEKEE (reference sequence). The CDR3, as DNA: TGTGCCAGCAGCTTGGGAGGTCAGGGGACTAACTATGGCTACACCTTC. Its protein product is CASSLGGQGTNYGYTF.

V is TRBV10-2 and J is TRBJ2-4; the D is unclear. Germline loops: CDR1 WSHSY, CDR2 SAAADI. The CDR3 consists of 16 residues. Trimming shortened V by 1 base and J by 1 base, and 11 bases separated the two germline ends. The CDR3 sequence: CASSEFPTVAKNIQYF. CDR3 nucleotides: TGCGCCAGCAGTGAGTTCCCAACAGTGGCCAAAAACATTCAGTACTTC.

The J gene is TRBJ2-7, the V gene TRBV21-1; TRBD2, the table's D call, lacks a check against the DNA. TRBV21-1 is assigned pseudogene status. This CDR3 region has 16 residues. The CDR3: CASSKAEREYSYEQYV. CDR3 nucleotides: TGTGCCAGCAGCAAAGCGGAGCGGGAGTATTCCTACGAGCAGTACGTC.

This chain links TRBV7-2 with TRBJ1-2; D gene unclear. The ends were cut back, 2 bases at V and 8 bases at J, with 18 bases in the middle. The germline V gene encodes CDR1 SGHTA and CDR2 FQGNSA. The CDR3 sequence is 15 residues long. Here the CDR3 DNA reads TGTGCCAGCAGCTTACGACTAAGACACGCGGTGGGCTACACCTTC. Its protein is CASSLRLRHAVGYTF. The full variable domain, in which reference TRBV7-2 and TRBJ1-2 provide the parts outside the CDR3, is GAGVSQSPSNKVTEKGKDVELRCDPISGHTALYWYRQSLGQGLEFLIYFQGNSAPDKSGLPSDRFSAERTGGSVSTLTIQRTQQEDSAVYLCASSLRLRHAVGYTFGSGTRLTVV.

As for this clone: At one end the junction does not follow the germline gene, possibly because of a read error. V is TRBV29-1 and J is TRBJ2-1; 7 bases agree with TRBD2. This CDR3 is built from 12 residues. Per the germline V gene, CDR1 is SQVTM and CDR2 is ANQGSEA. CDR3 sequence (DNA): TGCAGCGTTAAAGAGGGAGGGAATGAGCAGTTCTTC. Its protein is CSVKEGGNEQFF.

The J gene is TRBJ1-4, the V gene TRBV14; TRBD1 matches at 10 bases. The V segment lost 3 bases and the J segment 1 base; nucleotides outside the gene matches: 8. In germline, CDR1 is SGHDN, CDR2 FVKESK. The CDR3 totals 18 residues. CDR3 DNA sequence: TGTGCCAGCAGCCACACGACAGGGGGCGCGGGAACTAATGAAAAACTGTTTTTT. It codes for CASSHTTGGAGTNEKLFF.

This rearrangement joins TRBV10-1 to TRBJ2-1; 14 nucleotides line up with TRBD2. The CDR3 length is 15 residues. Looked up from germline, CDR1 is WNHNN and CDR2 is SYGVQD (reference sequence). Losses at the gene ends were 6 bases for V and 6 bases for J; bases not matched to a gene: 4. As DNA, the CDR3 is TGCGCCAGCAGAGGACTAGCGGGGGGCCCCAATGAGCAGTTCTTC. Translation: CASRGLAGGPNEQFF.

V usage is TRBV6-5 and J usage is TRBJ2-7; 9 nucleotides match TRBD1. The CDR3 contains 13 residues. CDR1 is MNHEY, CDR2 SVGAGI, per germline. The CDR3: CASNYGTGYEQYV. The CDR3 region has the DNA TGTGCCAGCAATTACGGGACAGGGTACGAGCAGTACGTC.